This T cell receptor beta chain was found in a study of CD8 T cells in Susac syndrome. V was pared by 0 bases and J by 4 bases, with 15 bases between. This CDR3 is 16 amino acids long. CDR1 is DFQATT and CDR2 is SNEGSKA in the germline V gene (reference sequence). With random hexamers, 0.5 to 1 ug RNA was reverse transcribed. TCR beta CDR3 was amplified by immunoSEQ multiplex PCR. This amplification extended across 54 Vbeta and 13 Jbeta segments. TCRdb reanalysed the immunoSEQ multiplex PCR reads using MiXCR and keeps one entry per CDR3 protein. The sample lists some 120,000 distinct CDR3 sequences; about nine tenths were seen once.

The chain joins TRBV20-1 to TRBJ1-4; the D gene is possibly TRBD1 (5 bases). The specimen sequenced was CD4+ T cells from PBMCs. The sequence derives from a human donor in good health. The chain's CDR3 is CSARDFGRQNNEKLFF. For the CDR3, the DNA is TGCAGTGCTAGAGATTTTGGGAGACAGAATAATGAAAAACTGTTTTTT.